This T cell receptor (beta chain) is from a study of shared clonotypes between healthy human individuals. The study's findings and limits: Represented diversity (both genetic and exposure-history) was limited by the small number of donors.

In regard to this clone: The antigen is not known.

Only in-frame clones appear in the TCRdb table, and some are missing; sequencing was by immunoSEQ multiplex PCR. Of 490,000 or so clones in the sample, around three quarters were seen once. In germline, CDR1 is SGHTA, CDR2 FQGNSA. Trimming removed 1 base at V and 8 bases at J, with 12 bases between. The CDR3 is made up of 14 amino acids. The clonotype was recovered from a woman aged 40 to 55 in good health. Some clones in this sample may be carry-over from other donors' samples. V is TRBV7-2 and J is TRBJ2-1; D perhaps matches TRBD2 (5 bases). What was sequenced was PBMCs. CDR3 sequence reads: CASSLDASLYEQFF. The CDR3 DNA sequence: TGTGCCAGCAGCTTAGATGCTAGCTTGTATGAGCAGTTCTTC.